One TCR beta chain is described in this entry. V lost 2 bases to trimming and J lost 10 bases, with 4 bases between them. The CDR3 totals 10 residues. The germline gives CDR1 SGHKS, CDR2 YYEKEE (reference sequence). This sample is drawn from a study of long-term antiretroviral therapy in people with HIV. Running of the v3.0 immunoSEQ assay took place at survey level. TCRdb's table, derived via immunoSEQ multiplex PCR, lists solely in-frame clones and lacks some. The sample contains under 15,000 clones, roughly 90% of which appear only once. The sample here was unsorted PBMCs, taken 6.2 years after starting antiretroviral therapy. The clonotype was recovered from a man aged 40-55 years with HIV. The chain combines TRBV5-5 with TRBJ2-1; no clear D gene. The CDR3 loop is CASSFVEQFF. The CDR3, as DNA: TGTGCCAGCAGCTTTGTAGAGCAGTTCTTC.